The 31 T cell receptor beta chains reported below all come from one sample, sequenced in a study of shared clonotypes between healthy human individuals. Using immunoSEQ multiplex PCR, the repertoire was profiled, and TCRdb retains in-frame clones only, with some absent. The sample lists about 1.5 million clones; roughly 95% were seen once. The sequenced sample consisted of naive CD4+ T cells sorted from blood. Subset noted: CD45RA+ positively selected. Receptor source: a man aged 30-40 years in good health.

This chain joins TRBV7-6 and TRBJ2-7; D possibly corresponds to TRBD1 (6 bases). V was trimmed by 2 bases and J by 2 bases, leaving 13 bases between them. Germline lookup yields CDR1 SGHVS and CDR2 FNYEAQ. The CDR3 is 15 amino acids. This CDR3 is CASSLFLTGPYEQYF. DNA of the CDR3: TGTGCCAGCAGCTTATTCCTAACAGGGCCCTACGAGCAGTACTTC.

The CDR3 region has the DNA TGTGCCAGTAGTACCGCTAGCGGGTTCTACTACGAGCAGTACTTC. As protein: CASSTASGFYYEQYF. The V gene is TRBV19, the J gene TRBJ2-7; 8 bases are a match to TRBD2. There are 15 residues in the CDR3. The trim removed 4 bases at V and 3 bases at J, leaving 8 bases unmatched. Germline V lookup: CDR1 LNHDA, CDR2 SQIVND (reference sequence).

The CDR3 loop reads CATSRDLGQETQYF. The CDR3 nucleotides are TGTGCCACCAGCAGGGACCTGGGACAAGAGACCCAGTACTTC. The chain combines TRBV15 with TRBJ2-5, with D unclear. V was trimmed by 3 bases and J by 2 bases, leaving 10 bases between them. The germline gives CDR1 LNHNV, CDR2 YYDKDF (reference sequence). The CDR3 extends over 14 amino acids.

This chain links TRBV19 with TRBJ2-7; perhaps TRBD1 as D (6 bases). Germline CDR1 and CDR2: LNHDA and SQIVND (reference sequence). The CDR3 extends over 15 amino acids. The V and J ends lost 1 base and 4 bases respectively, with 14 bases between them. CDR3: CASSIGDKSVYEQYF. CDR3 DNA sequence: TGTGCCAGTAGTATAGGGGACAAGTCAGTATACGAGCAGTACTTC. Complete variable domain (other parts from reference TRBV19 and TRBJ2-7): DGGITQSPKYLFRKEGQNVTLSCEQNLNHDAMYWYRQDPGQGLRLIYYSQIVNDFQKGDIAEGYSVSREKKESFPLTVTSAQKNPTAFYLCASSIGDKSVYEQYFGPGTRLTVT.

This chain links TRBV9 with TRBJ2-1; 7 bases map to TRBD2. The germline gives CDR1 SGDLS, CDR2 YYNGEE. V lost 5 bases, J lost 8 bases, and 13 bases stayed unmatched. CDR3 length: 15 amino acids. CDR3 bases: TGTGCCAGCAGTCCTGGCTTCCGGGGGGTCGATGAGCAGTTCTTC. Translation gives CASSPGFRGVDEQFF.

In nucleotides, the CDR3 is TGCGCCAGCAGTCTAACAGGGGATGAGAGAGAGACCCAGTACTTC. Translation: CASSLTGDERETQYF. The chain couples TRBV4-3 to TRBJ2-5, with 7 nucleotides matching TRBD1. The CDR3 runs to 15 residues. CDR1 is LGHNA, CDR2 YSLEER, per germline. V dropped 6 bases and J dropped 4; count of bases not matched to a gene: 11.

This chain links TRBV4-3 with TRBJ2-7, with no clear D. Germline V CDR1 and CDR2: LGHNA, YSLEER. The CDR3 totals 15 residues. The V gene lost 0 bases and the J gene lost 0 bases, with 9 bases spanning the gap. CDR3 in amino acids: CASSQDRVPSYEQYF. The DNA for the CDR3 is TGCGCCAGCAGCCAAGACCGCGTGCCCTCCTACGAGCAGTACTTC.

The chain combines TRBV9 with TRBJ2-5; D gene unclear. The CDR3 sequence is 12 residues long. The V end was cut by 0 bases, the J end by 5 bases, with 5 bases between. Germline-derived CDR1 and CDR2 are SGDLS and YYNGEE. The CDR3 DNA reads TGTGCCAGCAGCGTAGAATCGGAGACCCAGTACTTC. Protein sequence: CASSVESETQYF.

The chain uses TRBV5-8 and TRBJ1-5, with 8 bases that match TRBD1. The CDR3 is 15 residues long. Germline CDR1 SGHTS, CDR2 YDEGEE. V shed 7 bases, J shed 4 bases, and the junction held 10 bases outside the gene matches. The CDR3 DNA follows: TGTGCCAGCCGGGACTTGGACAGGGAAAATCAGCCCCAGCATTTT. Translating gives CASRDLDRENQPQHF.

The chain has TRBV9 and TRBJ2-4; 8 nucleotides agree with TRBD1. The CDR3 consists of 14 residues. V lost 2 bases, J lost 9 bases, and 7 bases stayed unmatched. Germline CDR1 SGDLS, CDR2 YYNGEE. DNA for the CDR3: TGTGCCAGCAGCGTCCTGGGACAGGACTCCATTCAGTACTTC. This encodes CASSVLGQDSIQYF.

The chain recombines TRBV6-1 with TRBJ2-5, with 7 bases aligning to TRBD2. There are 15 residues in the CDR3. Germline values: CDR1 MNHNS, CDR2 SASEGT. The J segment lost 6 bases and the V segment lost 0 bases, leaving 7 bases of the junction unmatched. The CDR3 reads CASSEAERDLKTQYF. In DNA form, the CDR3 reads TGTGCCAGCAGTGAAGCGGAGCGGGATTTAAAGACCCAGTACTTC.

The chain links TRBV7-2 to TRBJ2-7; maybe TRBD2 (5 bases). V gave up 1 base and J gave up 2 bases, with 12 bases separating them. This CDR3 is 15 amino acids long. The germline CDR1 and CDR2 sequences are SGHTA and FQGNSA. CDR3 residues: CASSLVSSSTYEQYF. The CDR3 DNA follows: TGTGCCAGCAGCTTAGTCTCTAGCAGTACCTACGAGCAGTACTTC.

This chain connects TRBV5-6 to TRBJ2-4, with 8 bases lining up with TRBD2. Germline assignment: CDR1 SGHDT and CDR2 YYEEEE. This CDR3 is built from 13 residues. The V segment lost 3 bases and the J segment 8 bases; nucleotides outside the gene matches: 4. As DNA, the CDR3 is TGTGCCAGCAGCTCGGGACTAGTTTACATTCAGTACTTC. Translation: CASSSGLVYIQYF.

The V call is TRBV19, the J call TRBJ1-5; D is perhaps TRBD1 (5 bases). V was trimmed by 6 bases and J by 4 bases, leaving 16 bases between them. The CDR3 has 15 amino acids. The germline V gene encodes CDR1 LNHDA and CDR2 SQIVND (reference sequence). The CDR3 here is CASSLGQGPNQPQHF. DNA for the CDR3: TGTGCCAGTAGCCTCGGCCAGGGTCCTAATCAGCCCCAGCATTTT. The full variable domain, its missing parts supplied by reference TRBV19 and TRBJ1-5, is DGGITQSPKYLFRKEGQNVTLSCEQNLNHDAMYWYRQDPGQGLRLIYYSQIVNDFQKGDIAEGYSVSREKKESFPLTVTSAQKNPTAFYLCASSLGQGPNQPQHFGDGTRLSIL.

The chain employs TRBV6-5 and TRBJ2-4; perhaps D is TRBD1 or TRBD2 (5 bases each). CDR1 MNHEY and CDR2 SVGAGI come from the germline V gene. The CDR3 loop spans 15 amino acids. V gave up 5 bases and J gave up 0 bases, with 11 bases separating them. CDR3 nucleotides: TGTGCCAGCAGTCGGGACCCGCTAGCCAAAAACATTCAGTACTTC. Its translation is CASSRDPLAKNIQYF.

For the CDR3, the DNA is TGTGCCAGCAGCCCCGGGACAGGGTCATACAATGAGCAGTTCTTC. Amino acids: CASSPGTGSYNEQFF. V is TRBV5-8 and J is TRBJ2-1; 9 bases are a match to TRBD1. Germline trimming cut 4 bases from V and 4 bases from J; bases unmatched to any gene: 6. Germline V gene data show CDR1 as SGHTS and CDR2 as YDEGEE. CDR3 length equals 15 residues.

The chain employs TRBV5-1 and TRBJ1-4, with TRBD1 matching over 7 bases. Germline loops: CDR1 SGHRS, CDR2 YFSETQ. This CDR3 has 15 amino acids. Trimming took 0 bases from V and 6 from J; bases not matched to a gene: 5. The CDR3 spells CASSLDEGAYEKLFF. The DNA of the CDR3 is TGCGCCAGCAGCTTGGACGAGGGGGCGTATGAAAAACTGTTTTTT.

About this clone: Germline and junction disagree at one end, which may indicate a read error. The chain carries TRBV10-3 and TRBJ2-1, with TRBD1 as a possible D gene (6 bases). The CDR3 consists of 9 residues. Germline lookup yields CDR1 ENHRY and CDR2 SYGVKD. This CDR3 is CAVGADSVF. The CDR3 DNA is TGTGCCGTGGGGGCCGATAGTGTCTTC.

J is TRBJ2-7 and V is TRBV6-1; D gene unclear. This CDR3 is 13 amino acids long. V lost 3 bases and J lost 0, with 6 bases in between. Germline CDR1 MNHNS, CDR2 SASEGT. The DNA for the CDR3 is TGTGCCAGCAGTGAGCCGCGCTCCTACGAGCAGTACTTC. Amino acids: CASSEPRSYEQYF.

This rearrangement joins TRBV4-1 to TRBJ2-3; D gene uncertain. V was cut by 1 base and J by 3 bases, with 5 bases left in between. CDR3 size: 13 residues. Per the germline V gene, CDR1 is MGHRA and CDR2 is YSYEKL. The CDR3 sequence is CASSQVVTDTQYF. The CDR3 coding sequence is TGCGCCAGCAGCCAAGTAGTGACAGATACGCAGTATTTT.

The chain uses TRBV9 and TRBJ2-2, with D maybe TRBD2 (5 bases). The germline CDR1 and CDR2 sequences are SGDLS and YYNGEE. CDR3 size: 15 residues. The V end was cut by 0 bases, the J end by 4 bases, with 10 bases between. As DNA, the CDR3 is TGTGCCAGCAGCGTAGGAGCGGAGGCCACCGGGGAGCTGTTTTTT. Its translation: CASSVGAEATGELFF.

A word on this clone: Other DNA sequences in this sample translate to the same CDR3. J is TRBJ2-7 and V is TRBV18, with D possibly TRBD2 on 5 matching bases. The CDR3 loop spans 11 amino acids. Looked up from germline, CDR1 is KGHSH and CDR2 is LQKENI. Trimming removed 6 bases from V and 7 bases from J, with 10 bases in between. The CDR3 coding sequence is TGTGCCAGCTCCCCTGAGGGTGAGCAGTACTTC. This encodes CASSPEGEQYF.

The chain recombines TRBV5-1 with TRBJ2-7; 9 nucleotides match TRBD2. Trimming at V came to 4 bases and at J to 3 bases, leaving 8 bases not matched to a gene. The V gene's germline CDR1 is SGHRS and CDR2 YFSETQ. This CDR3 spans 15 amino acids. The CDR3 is CASSQGLAGFYEQYF. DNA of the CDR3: TGCGCCAGCAGCCAGGGGCTAGCGGGATTCTACGAGCAGTACTTC.

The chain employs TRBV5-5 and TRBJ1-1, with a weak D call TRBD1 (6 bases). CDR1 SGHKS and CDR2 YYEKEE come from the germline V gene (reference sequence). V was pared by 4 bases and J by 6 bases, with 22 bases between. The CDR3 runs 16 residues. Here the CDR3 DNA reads TGTGCCAGCAGCACGGGACATCGGTCGGATTGGGCTGAAGCTTTCTTT. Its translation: CASSTGHRSDWAEAFF.

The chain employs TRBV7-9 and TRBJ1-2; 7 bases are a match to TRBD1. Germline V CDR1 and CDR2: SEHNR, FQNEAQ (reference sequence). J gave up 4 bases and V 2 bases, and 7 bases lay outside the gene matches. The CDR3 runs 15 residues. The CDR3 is CASSLSSQGIYGYTF. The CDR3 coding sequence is TGTGCCAGCAGCTTATCTTCACAGGGGATCTATGGCTACACCTTC.

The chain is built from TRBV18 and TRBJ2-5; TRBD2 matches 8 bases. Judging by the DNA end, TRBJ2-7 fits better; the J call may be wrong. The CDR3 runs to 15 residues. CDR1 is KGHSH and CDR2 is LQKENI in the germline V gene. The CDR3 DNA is TGTGCCAGCTCACCGAGGACTAGCCTGGTTAGCGAGCAGTACTTC. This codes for CASSPRTSLVSEQYF.

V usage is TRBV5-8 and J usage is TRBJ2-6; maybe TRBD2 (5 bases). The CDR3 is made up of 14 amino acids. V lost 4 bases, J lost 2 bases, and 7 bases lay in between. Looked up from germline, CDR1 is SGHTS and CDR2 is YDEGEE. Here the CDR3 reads CASSPRAGANVLTF. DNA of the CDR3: TGTGCCAGCAGCCCGCGGGCTGGGGCCAACGTCCTGACTTTC.

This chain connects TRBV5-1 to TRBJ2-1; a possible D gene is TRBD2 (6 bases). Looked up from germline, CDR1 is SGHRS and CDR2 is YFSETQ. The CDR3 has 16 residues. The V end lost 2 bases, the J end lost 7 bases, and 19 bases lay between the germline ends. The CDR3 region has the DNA TGCGCCAGCAGCTTATTAGGCACGGGAGCTAGTAATGAGCAGTTCTTC. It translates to CASSLLGTGASNEQFF.

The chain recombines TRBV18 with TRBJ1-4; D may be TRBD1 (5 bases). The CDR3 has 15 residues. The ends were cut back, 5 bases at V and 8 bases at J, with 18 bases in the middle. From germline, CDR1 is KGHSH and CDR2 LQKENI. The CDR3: CASSSYRSGDEKLFF. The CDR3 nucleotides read TGTGCCAGCTCATCGTACAGGAGCGGGGACGAAAAACTGTTTTTT. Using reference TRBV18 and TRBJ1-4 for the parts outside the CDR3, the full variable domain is NAGVMQNPRHLVRRRGQEARLRCSPMKGHSHVYWYRQLPEEGLKFMVYLQKENIIDESGMPKERFSAEFPKEGPSILRIQQVVRGDSAAYFCASSSYRSGDEKLFFGSGTQLSVL.

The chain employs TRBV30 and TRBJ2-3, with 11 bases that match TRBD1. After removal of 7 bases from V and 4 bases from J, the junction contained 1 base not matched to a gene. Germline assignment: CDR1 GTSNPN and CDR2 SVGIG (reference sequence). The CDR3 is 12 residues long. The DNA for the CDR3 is TGTGCCTTGGGACAGGGGGCAGATACGCAGTATTTT. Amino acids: CALGQGADTQYF.

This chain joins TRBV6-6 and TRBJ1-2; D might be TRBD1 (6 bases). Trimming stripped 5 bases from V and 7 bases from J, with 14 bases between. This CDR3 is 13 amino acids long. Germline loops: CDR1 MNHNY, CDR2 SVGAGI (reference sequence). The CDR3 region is CASSTYQGFGYTF. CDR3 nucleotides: TGTGCCAGCAGTACATATCAGGGGTTTGGCTACACCTTC.